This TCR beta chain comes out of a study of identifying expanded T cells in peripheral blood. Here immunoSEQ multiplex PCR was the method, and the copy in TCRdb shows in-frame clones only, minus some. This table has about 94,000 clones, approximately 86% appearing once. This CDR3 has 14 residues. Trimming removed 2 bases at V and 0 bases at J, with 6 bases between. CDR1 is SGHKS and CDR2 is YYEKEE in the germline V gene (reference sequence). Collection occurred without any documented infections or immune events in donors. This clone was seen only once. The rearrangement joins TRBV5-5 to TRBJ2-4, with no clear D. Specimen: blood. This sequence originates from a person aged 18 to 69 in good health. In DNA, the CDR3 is TGTGCCAGCAGCTTTCAGTTAGCCAAAAACATTCAGTACTTC. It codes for CASSFQLAKNIQYF.